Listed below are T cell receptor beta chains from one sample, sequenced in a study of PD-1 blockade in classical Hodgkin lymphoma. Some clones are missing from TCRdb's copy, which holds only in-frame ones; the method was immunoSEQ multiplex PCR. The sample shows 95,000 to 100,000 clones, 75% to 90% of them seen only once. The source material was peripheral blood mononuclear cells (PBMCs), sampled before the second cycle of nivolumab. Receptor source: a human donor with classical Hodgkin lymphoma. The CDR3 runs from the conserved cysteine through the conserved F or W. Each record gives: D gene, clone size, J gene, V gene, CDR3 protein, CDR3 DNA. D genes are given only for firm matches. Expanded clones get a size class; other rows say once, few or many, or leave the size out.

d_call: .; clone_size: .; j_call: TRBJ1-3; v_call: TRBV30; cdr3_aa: CAWSSGFGNTIYF; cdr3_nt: TGTGCCTGGAGTTCAGGGTTTGGAAACACCATATATTTT
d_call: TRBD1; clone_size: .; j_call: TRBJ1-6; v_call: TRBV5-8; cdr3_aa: CASSRPGQFNSPLHF; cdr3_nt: TGTGCCAGCAGCCGCCCGGGACAGTTCAATTCACCCCTCCACTTT
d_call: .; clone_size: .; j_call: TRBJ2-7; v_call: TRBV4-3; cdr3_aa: CASSQDWQGIYEQYF; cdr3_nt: TGCGCCAGCAGCCAAGATTGGCAGGGCATCTACGAGCAGTACTTC
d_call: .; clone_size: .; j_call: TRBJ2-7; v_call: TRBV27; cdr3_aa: CASSLIGYEQYF; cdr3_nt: TGTGCCAGCAGTTTAATAGGGTACGAGCAGTACTTC
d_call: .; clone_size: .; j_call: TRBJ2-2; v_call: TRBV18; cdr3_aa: CASSRRGPTGELFF; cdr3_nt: TGTGCCAGCTCACGGCGGGGACCCACCGGGGAGCTGTTTTTT
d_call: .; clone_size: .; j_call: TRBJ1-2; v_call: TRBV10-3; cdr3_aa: CASSYGAGYGYTF; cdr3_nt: TGTGCCAGCAGTTACGGGGCGGGCTATGGCTACACCTTC
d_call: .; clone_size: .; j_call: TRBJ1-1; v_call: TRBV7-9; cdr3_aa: CASSFGPTEAFF; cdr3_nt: TGTGCCAGCAGCTTTGGACCCACTGAAGCTTTCTTT
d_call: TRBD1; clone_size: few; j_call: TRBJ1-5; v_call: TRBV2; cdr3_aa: CASSEGQGYWQPQHF; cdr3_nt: TGTGCCAGCAGTGAAGGACAGGGATATTGGCAGCCCCAGCATTTT
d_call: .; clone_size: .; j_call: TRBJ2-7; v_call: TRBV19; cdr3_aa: CASSMFPEGYEQYF; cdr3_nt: TGTGCCAGTAGTATGTTCCCGGAGGGCTACGAGCAGTACTTC
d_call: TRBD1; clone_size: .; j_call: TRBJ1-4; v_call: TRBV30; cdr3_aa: CAWRLTGGEKLFF; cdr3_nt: TGTGCCTGGAGGTTGACAGGGGGTGAAAAACTGTTTTTT
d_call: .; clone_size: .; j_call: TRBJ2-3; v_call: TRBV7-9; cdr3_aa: CASSLETGGGPDTQYF; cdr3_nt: TGTGCCAGCAGCCTAGAGACTGGGGGCGGGCCAGATACGCAGTATTTT
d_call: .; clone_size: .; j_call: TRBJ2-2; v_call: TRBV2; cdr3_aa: CASSVLVFGNTGELFF; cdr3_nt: TGTGCCAGCAGTGTTTTGGTTTTTGGGAACACCGGGGAGCTGTTTTTT
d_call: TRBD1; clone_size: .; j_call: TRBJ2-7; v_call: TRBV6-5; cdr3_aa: CASRLIGTGNEQYF; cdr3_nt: TGTGCCAGCAGGCTAATCGGGACAGGGAACGAGCAGTACTTC
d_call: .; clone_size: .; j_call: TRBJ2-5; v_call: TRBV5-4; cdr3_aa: CASCRVFETQYF; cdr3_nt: TGTGCCAGCTGCAGGGTTTTTGAGACCCAGTACTTC
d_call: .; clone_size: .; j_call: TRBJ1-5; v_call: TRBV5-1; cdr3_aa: CASSPHSGTDQPQHF; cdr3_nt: TGCGCCAGCAGCCCGCATTCCGGGACCGATCAGCCCCAGCATTTT
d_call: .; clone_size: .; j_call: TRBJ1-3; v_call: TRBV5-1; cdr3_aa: CASSLGQKENTIYF; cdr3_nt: TGCGCCAGCAGCTTGGGACAGAAGGAAAACACCATATATTTT
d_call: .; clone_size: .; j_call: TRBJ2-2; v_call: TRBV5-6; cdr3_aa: CASSSDRELTGELFF; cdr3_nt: TGTGCCAGCAGCTCGGATCGGGAACTCACCGGGGAGCTGTTTTTT
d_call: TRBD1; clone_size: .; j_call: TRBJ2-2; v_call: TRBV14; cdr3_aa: CASSARNLWTGAWVDTGELFF; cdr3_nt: TGTGCCAGCAGCGCAAGGAATCTCTGGACAGGGGCTTGGGTGGACACCGGGGAGCTGTTTTTT
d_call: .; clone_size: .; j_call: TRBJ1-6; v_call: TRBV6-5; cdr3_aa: CAARGGNSPLHF; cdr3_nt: TGTGCCGCTCGAGGAGGTAATTCACCCCTCCACTTT
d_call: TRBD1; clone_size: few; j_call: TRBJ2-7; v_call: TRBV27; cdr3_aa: CASSDRGAGHEQYF; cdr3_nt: TGTGCCAGCAGTGACAGGGGTGCGGGGCACGAGCAGTACTTC
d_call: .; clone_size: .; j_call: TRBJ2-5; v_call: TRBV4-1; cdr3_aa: CASSQGLLGGFQETQYF; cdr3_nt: TGCGCCAGCAGCCAAGGATTGTTGGGCGGGTTCCAAGAGACCCAGTACTTC
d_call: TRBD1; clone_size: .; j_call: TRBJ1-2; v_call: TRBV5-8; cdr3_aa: CASILLRQGAAWGYTF; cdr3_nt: TGTGCCAGCATCCTCCTTAGGCAGGGGGCCGCATGGGGCTACACCTTC
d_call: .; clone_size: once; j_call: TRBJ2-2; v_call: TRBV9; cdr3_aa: CASSVALGMNTGELFF; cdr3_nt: TGTGCCAGCAGCGTAGCTTTAGGGATGAACACCGGGGAGCTGTTTTTT
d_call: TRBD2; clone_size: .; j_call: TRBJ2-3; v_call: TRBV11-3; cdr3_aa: CASSLGSGGMTDTQYF; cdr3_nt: TGTGCCAGCAGCTTAGGCAGCGGGGGTATGACAGATACGCAGTATTTT
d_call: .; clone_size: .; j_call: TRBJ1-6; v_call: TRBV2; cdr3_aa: CASSPGLTSSLHF; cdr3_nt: TGTGCCAGCAGTCCCGGACTGACCTCAAGCCTCCACTTT
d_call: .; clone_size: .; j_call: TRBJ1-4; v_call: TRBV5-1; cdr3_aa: CASAPRRGMNEKLFF; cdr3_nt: TGCGCCAGCGCGCCGCGACGGGGAATGAATGAAAAACTGTTTTTT
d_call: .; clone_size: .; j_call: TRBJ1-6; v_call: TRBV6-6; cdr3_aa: CASSYAGPNSPLHF; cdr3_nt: TGTGCCAGCAGTTATGCGGGTCCTAATTCACCCCTCCACTTT
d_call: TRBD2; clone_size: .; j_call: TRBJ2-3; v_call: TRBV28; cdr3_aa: CASSFGTSGGADTQYF; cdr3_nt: TGTGCCAGCAGTTTCGGTACTAGCGGGGGGGCAGATACGCAGTATTTT
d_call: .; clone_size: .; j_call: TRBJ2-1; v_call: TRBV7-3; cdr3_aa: CASSLQGGNEQFF; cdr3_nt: TGTGCCAGCAGCTTGCAGGGGGGCAATGAGCAGTTCTTC
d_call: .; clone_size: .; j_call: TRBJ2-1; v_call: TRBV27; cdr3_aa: CASRRSLDALSSYNEQFF; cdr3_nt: TGTGCCAGCAGGAGAAGCTTAGACGCGTTAAGCTCCTACAATGAGCAGTTCTTC
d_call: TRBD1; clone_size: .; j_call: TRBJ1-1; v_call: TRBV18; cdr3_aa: CASSRGTGQSINTEAFF; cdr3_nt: TGTGCCAGCTCACGAGGGACAGGGCAGTCCATAAACACTGAAGCTTTCTTT
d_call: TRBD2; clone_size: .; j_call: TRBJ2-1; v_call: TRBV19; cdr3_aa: CASSLRLAGWEQFF; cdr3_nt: TGTGCCAGTAGTCTGAGACTAGCGGGGTGGGAGCAGTTCTTC
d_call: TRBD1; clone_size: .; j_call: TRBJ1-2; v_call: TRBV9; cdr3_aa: CASSALQRTGVPYGYTF; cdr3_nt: TGTGCCAGCAGCGCCCTCCAAAGGACAGGGGTTCCCTATGGCTACACCTTC
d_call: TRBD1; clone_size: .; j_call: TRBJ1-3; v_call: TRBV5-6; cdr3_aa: CASSGTGAGNTIYF; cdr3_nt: TGTGCCAGCAGCGGAACAGGGGCTGGAAACACCATATATTTT
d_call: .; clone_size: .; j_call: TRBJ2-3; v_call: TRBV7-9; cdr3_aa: CASSFGPPPQYF; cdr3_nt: TGTGCCAGCAGCTTTGGGCCCCCACCGCAGTATTTT
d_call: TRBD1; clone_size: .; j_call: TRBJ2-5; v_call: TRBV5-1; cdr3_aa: CANSFDRGLETQYF; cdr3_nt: TGCGCCAATTCCTTCGACAGGGGTTTGGAGACCCAGTACTTC
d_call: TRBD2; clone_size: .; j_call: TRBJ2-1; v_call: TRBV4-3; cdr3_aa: CASSQDAPPGLAGYNEQFF; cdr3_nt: TGCGCCAGCAGCCAAGATGCCCCCCCTGGGCTAGCGGGCTACAATGAGCAGTTCTTC
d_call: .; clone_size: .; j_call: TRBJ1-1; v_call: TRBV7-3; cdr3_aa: CASSLRRQNTEAFF; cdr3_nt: TGTGCCAGCAGCTTAAGGCGTCAGAACACTGAAGCTTTCTTT
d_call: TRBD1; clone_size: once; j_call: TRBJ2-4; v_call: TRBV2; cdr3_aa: CASSAPRTGENIQYF; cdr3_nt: TGTGCCAGCAGCGCACCGCGGACAGGGGAAAACATTCAGTACTTC
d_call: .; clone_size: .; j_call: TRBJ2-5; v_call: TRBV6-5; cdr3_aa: CASSYLRLEETQYF; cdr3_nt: TGTGCCAGCAGTTACCTTCGACTAGAGGAGACCCAGTACTTC
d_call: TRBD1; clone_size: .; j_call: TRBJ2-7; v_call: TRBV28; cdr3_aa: CASSSFGTGGYEQYF; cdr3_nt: TGTGCCAGCAGTTCGTTCGGGACAGGGGGCTACGAGCAGTACTTC
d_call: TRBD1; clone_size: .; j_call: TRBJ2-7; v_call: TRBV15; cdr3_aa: CATSSAFRGQSYEQYF; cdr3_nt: TGTGCCACCAGCAGTGCCTTTAGGGGACAGTCCTACGAGCAGTACTTC